This is a list of T cell receptor beta chains from one sample in a study of T cell responses to AZD1222 COVID-19 vaccine. Sequencing used immunoSEQ multiplex PCR; TCRdb keeps in-frame clones, though not all of them. The table lists around 130,000 clones, roughly 88% of them singletons. Sequenced here: peripheral blood, sampled on day 0 of AZD1222 vaccination. Receptors originate from an adult in good health. Each CDR3 is given with its conserved first and last residue. Fields, in order: V gene, clone size, D gene, J gene, CDR3 DNA, CDR3 protein. A D gene is named only where the DNA matches it firmly. Size is stated for part of the rows, as once, few or many counts, or as a class when the clone is expanded.

>TRBV6-5|.|TRBD2|TRBJ2-5
TGTGCCCACCAAATTACGCGGGGGAGGCAAGAGACCCAGTACTTC
CAHQITRGRQETQYF
>TRBV7-8|.|.|TRBJ2-2
TGTGCCAGCAGCCCCACCAGGGGAGCCGGGGAGCTGTTTTTT
CASSPTRGAGELFF
>TRBV2|.|.|TRBJ2-7
TGTGCCAGCCCGGGTACAACAGACAGGCCAACCTACGAGCAGTACTTC
CASPGTTDRPTYEQYF
>TRBV24-1|.|.|TRBJ1-2
TGTGCCACCAGTGATCCGACAGCTAACTATGGCTACACCTTC
CATSDPTANYGYTF
>TRBV7-3|.|TRBD1|TRBJ2-7
TGTGCCAGCAGCACCTACAGGGGTGAGCAGTACTTC
CASSTYRGEQYF
>TRBV15|.|.|TRBJ1-3
TGTGCCACCAGCAGAGATGGAGGCGGGGACACCATATATTTT
CATSRDGGGDTIYF
>TRBV6-2/TRBV6-3|few|.|TRBJ2-1
TGTGCCAGCAGCCTCCTTCCCCCTGGCTTGGGCAATGAGCAGTTCTTC
CASSLLPPGLGNEQFF
>TRBV7-6|.|TRBD2|TRBJ2-1
TGTGCCAGCAGCTTGGGTCTGACGGGACTAGCAAATGAGCAGTTCTTC
CASSLGLTGLANEQFF
>TRBV7-2|.|TRBD2|TRBJ2-7
TGTGCCAGCAGTTCAAGACTAGCGGGAGTAAAGAAGCAGTACTTC
CASSSRLAGVKKQYF
>TRBV5-5|.|TRBD2|TRBJ2-7
TGTGCCAGCAGCTCGGGGGCTAGCGGGACCTACGAGCAGTACTTC
CASSSGASGTYEQYF
>TRBV30|once|.|TRBJ2-7
TGTGCCCCTCGGGCACGGGGGGCGTACGAGCAGTACTTC
CAPRARGAYEQYF
>TRBV27|.|.|TRBJ2-5
TGTGCCAGCATCCTCGGACTCCAAGAGACCCAGTACTTC
CASILGLQETQYF
>TRBV9|.|.|TRBJ1-4
TGTGCCAGCAGCGTAGGGCACGGAACTAATGAAAAACTGTTTTTT
CASSVGHGTNEKLFF
>TRBV27|.|.|TRBJ1-1
TGTGCCAGCAGTTTCTCCTTCGCCGTTGAAGCTTTCTTT
CASSFSFAVEAFF
>TRBV9|.|.|TRBJ2-5
TGTGCCAGCAGCCCCCGGACTGAGCGGGAGACCCAGTACTTC
CASSPRTERETQYF
>TRBV2|.|.|TRBJ2-7
TGTGCCAGCAGTGTTGGCTACGAGCAGTACTTC
CASSVGYEQYF
>TRBV7-3|.|.|TRBJ1-1
TGTGCCAGCAGCTTAAATTCCCGTAACACTGAAGCTTTCTTT
CASSLNSRNTEAFF
>TRBV12-3/TRBV12-4|.|.|TRBJ1-2
TGTGCCAGCAGTTTCGGGGTTTCGTATGGCTACACCTTC
CASSFGVSYGYTF
>TRBV7-3|.|.|TRBJ1-5
TGTGCCAGCAGCTTAAGTGGGGGGGTCGGCCAGCCCCAGCATTTT
CASSLSGGVGQPQHF
>TRBV19|.|.|TRBJ2-1
TGTGCCAGTAGTTTATTCTCCGTGACGGGAGAGCAGTTCTTC
CASSLFSVTGEQFF
>TRBV5-1|.|TRBD1|TRBJ1-2
TGCGCCAGCAGCGATAATAACAGGGGTGGGGTAGCTAACTATGGCTACACCTTC
CASSDNNRGGVANYGYTF
>TRBV6-5|.|.|TRBJ1-1
TGTGCCAGCAGCGTCCGGGACCGACTGAACACTGAAGCTTTCTTT
CASSVRDRLNTEAFF
>TRBV27|.|TRBD1|TRBJ2-1
TGTGCCAGCAGTCCACTCCCCAGGGGGCGATTCTACAATGAGCAGTTCTTC
CASSPLPRGRFYNEQFF